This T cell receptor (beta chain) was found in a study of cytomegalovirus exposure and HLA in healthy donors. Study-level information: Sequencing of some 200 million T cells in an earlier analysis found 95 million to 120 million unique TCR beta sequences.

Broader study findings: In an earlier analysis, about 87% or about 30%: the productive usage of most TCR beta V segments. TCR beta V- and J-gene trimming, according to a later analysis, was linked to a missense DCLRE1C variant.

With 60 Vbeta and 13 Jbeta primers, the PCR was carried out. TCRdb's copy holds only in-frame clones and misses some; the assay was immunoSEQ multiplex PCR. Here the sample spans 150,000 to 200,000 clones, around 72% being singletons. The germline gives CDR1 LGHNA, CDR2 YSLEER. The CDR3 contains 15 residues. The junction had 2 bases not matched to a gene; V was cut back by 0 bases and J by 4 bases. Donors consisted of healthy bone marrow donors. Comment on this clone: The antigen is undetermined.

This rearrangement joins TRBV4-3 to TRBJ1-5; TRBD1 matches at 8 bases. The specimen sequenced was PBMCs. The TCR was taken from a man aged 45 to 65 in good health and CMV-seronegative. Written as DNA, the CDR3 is TGCGCCAGCAGCCAAGACCGGACAGGGAATCAGCCCCAGCATTTT. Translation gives CASSQDRTGNQPQHF.